A selection of T cell receptor beta chains follows, all from one sample in a study of shared clonotypes between healthy human individuals. Assay used: immunoSEQ multiplex PCR; TCRdb lists only in-frame clones, some missing. The repertoire holds 2 million to 3 million clones, with over 85% as singletons. The sample comprised naive CD4+ T cells from PBMCs. Source of these receptors: a man aged 18 to 30 in good health. Some clones in this sample may be carry-over from other donors' samples. Both conserved end residues are part of each CDR3. A D gene is named only where the DNA matches it firmly. Rows give clone size only sometimes, using once, few, many, or a class for an expanded clone.

D | J | size | V | DNA | CDR3
TRBD2 | TRBJ2-5 | once | TRBV9 | TGTGCCAGCAGCAATAGCGGGAGTAGCGAGACCCAGTACTTC | CASSNSGSSETQYF
TRBD1 | TRBJ1-2 | NA | TRBV5-1 | TGCGCCAGCAGCTACCCCGGGACAGGGGGCGACGGCTACACCTTC | CASSYPGTGGDGYTF
NA | TRBJ2-7 | NA | TRBV5-1 | TGCGCCAGCAGCCATGGGACGGTCGGCTCCTACGAGCAGTACTTC | CASSHGTVGSYEQYF
NA | TRBJ2-7 | NA | TRBV18 | TGTGCCAGCTCACCAGTGACAGCCTCCTACGAGCAGTACTTC | CASSPVTASYEQYF
TRBD2 | TRBJ2-1 | NA | TRBV4-2 | TGTGCCAGCAGCCAAGAAGGGGTAGCGGGAGGGACACGGAATGAGCAGTTCTTC | CASSQEGVAGGTRNEQFF
TRBD1 | TRBJ2-7 | NA | TRBV23-1 | TGCGCCAGCAGTCAAGAGGACAGGTTTAGTATTCCTACCTACGAGCAGTACTTC | CASSQEDRFSIPTYEQYF
TRBD1 | TRBJ1-1 | NA | TRBV7-9 | TGTGCCAGCTTACGGGACAGGTGGAACACTGAAGCTTTCTTT | CASLRDRWNTEAFF
NA | TRBJ2-1 | NA | TRBV29-1 | TGCAGCGTTGAAGGGTACGCGGGCAATGAGCAGTTCTTC | CSVEGYAGNEQFF
TRBD1 | TRBJ2-7 | NA | TRBV28 | TGTGCCAGCAGTGTAACAGGGGTGGGCGAGCAGTACTTC | CASSVTGVGEQYF
NA | TRBJ2-7 | NA | TRBV7-9 | TGTGCCAGCAGCTCTGGACCGGATCCCTACGAGCAGTACTTC | CASSSGPDPYEQYF
NA | TRBJ1-4 | NA | TRBV6-5 | TGTGCCAGCACCAAGGGGGGGGATAATGAAAAACTGTTTTTT | CASTKGGDNEKLFF
NA | TRBJ1-2 | NA | TRBV15 | TGTGCCACCAGCAGGGACGGAAACTATGGCTACACCTTC | CATSRDGNYGYTF
TRBD1 | TRBJ1-2 | NA | TRBV2 | TGTGCCAGCAGTGGAGGGGGCGGGAATGGCTACACCTTC | CASSGGGGNGYTF
TRBD1 | TRBJ2-3 | NA | TRBV18 | TGTGCCAGCTCACCGCGAGGGACAGGCCAAAGACCAGATACGCAGTATTTT | CASSPRGTGQRPDTQYF
NA | TRBJ2-7 | NA | TRBV6-1 | TGTGCCAGCAGTGAACAGACGGGGTTGGAGTACTACGAGCAGTACTTC | CASSEQTGLEYYEQYF
NA | TRBJ1-1 | NA | TRBV19 | TGTGCCAGTAGTTCTCCGGACAGTCTACGGAAAGCTTTCTTT | CASSSPDSLRKAFF
NA | TRBJ1-2 | NA | TRBV5-1 | TGCGCCAGCAGCTTACAGACAGTCTATGGCTACACCTTC | CASSLQTVYGYTF
NA | TRBJ2-5 | NA | TRBV5-4 | TGTGCCAGCAGCTTGCCAGGGGCGGAGACCCAGTACTTC | CASSLPGAETQYF
NA | TRBJ1-1 | NA | TRBV10-2 | TGCGCCAGCAGTGGGCAGGGCATGGCTGAAGCTTTCTTT | CASSGQGMAEAFF
NA | TRBJ1-4 | NA | TRBV9 | TGTGCCAGCAGCTTAGGCCCCGATAATGAAAAACTGTTTTTT | CASSLGPDNEKLFF
TRBD1 | TRBJ1-1 | NA | TRBV7-9 | TGTGCCAGCAGCGGACAGGTGAACACTGAAGCTTTCTTT | CASSGQVNTEAFF
NA | TRBJ1-4 | NA | TRBV6-6 | TGTGCCAGCAGTTACTCGGAGTGGGAAAAACTGTTTTTT | CASSYSEWEKLFF
TRBD2 | TRBJ2-1 | NA | TRBV28 | TGTGCCAGCAGCGAAAGCGGGAAAACAATGAGTGAGCAGTTCTTC | CASSESGKTMSEQFF
NA | TRBJ2-2 | NA | TRBV5-1 | TGCGCCAGTAGATCCGGGACGGGTACGGGGGAGCTGTTTTTT | CASRSGTGTGELFF
NA | TRBJ1-1 | NA | TRBV4-1 | TGCGCCAGCAGCCCTCCTCGGGCCGGGGTTACTGAAGCTTTCTTT | CASSPPRAGVTEAFF
TRBD2 | TRBJ2-7 | NA | TRBV4-2 | TGTGCCAGCAGCCAAGGGACTAGCGGGAGTTTCACCTACGAGCAGTACTTC | CASSQGTSGSFTYEQYF
NA | TRBJ1-3 | NA | TRBV19 | TGTGCCAGTACCCTCGACAGGGGAAACACCATATATTTT | CASTLDRGNTIYF
TRBD2 | TRBJ2-1 | once | TRBV11-3 | TGTGCCAGCAGCAAAGAGGGGACTAGCGGCTCTAGCTCCTACAATGAGCAGTTCTTC | CASSKEGTSGSSSYNEQFF
TRBD1 | TRBJ1-5 | NA | TRBV7-2 | TGTGCCAGCAGCCGGACAGGGGCGTCAAGCAATCAGCCCCAGCATTTT | CASSRTGASSNQPQHF
TRBD1 | TRBJ2-7 | NA | TRBV28 | TGTGCCAGCAGCATACCTTACAGGGGTTCGTACGAGCAGTACTTC | CASSIPYRGSYEQYF
NA | TRBJ2-2 | NA | TRBV7-3 | TGTGCCAGCAGCCCTTGGGACACCAACACCGGGGAGCTGTTTTTT | CASSPWDTNTGELFF
NA | TRBJ2-7 | NA | TRBV11-3 | TGTGCCAGCAGCTTTGTCTGGGGCTACGAGCAGTACTTC | CASSFVWGYEQYF
NA | TRBJ2-1 | NA | TRBV2 | TGTGCCAGCAGGGCCCGACTAGACTCCTACAATGAGCAGTTCTTC | CASRARLDSYNEQFF
NA | TRBJ2-1 | NA | TRBV6-4 | TGTGCCAGCAGTGCGGAAGATTTGGTTGGTGAGCAGTTCTTC | CASSAEDLVGEQFF
NA | TRBJ1-2 | NA | TRBV5-1 | TGCGCCAGCAGCATAGGACAGCTAAACTATGGCTACACCTTC | CASSIGQLNYGYTF
TRBD1 | TRBJ1-1 | NA | TRBV30 | TGTGCCTGGAGTGCTCTGGGACAGGGGGAGCCTGAAGCTTTCTTT | CAWSALGQGEPEAFF
NA | TRBJ2-3 | NA | TRBV4-3 | TGCGCCAGCAGCCAAGGTGGGTTTGGCACAGATACGCAGTATTTT | CASSQGGFGTDTQYF
NA | TRBJ1-2 | NA | TRBV30 | TGTGCCTGGAGTGGCCGAAAGCCAAACCGGTATGGCTACACCTTC | CAWSGRKPNRYGYTF
NA | TRBJ2-3 | NA | TRBV11-2 | TGTGCCAGCAGCTTAGCGGGAGTGGTGACAGATACGCAGTATTTT | CASSLAGVVTDTQYF
TRBD1 | TRBJ1-1 | NA | TRBV18 | TGTGCCAGCTCACTTTATGTGGGACAGTTGGATGAAGCTTTCTTT | CASSLYVGQLDEAFF
TRBD1 | TRBJ1-2 | NA | TRBV6-1 | TGTGCCAGCAGTCCTCCGGGACAGGGAACTGGCTACACCTTC | CASSPPGQGTGYTF